This T cell receptor (beta chain) originates from a study of blood T cells in healthy people across ages. The overall study: The capture of about one barcoded beta molecule per two T cells was achieved by template switching.

J gave up 6 bases and V 4 bases, and 6 bases lay outside the gene matches. Germline V gives CDR1 SGHDT, CDR2 YYEEEE. This CDR3 comprises 13 residues. Sample-barcoded 5' priming and a J-beta primer mix drove a second PCR of 7 to 11 cycles. Each cDNA molecule, via a template-switch adaptor with 12 random nucleotides, was tagged. TCRdb reprocessed the 5' RACE reads with MiXCR, giving one entry per CDR3 protein. The data hold about 1.6 million distinct CDR3 sequences, with almost 35% observed a single time. Sequenced material: blood. The chain has TRBV5-6 and TRBJ1-2; 7 bases line up with TRBD1. The TCR comes from a woman in her twenties or thirties in good health. The CDR3 nucleotides read TGTGCCAGCAGCCTCGGGACAGCGAATGGCTACACCTTC. It is translated as CASSLGTANGYTF.